The TCR beta chain described here comes from a study of T cell responses to AZD1222 COVID-19 vaccine. Study as a whole: Analysis merged second doses at about 4 or about 12 weeks.

Profiling relied on immunoSEQ multiplex PCR, and the TCRdb table lists in-frame clones only, not all of them. The profile shows fewer than 120,000 clones, 87% of them singletons. With 6 bases clipped from V and 1 base from J, the junction kept 6 bases outside the gene matches. From germline, CDR1 is SNHLY and CDR2 FYNNEI. This CDR3 has 15 residues. The sample consisted of peripheral blood, taken on day 0 of AZD1222 vaccination. This chain joins TRBV2 and TRBJ1-1; 9 bases are shared with TRBD1. The source of this sequence is an adult in good health. CDR3 sequence (DNA): TGTGCCAGCAGGGAACAGGGGGCGAGGAACACTGAAGCTTTCTTT. It specifies CASREQGARNTEAFF.